Sequencing of this T cell receptor beta chain was carried out in a study of T cell responses to AZD1222 COVID-19 vaccine. Germline V lookup: CDR1 LGHDT, CDR2 YNNKEL (reference sequence). The CDR3 has 14 amino acids. V lost 8 bases, J lost 3 bases, and 11 bases lay in between. Sequenced by immunoSEQ multiplex PCR; TCRdb stores in-frame clones only, minus some. The top ten hold about 5% of the sample, which has 80,000 or so clones, approximately 91% seen once. This material consisted of peripheral blood, taken on day 0 of MenACWY control vaccination. The chain links TRBV3-1 (or the pseudogene TRBV3-2) to TRBJ1-6, with D possibly matching TRBD1 (6 bases). The TCR originated in an adult in good health. CDR3 nucleotides: TGTGCCAGCCGTGACAGGATCTATAATTCACCCCTCCACTTT. Translating it yields CASRDRIYNSPLHF.